Here is one TCR beta chain with its context. This CDR3 contains 14 residues. Trimming left V 5 bases short and J 8 bases short, with 16 bases between. The germline CDR1 and CDR2 sequences are SEHNR and FQNEAQ (reference sequence). Method: immunoSEQ multiplex PCR; TCRdb's copy keeps in-frame clones and lacks some. The sample has approximately 100,000 clones, more than 90% seen once; the top ten hold roughly 3%. These data come from a study of T cell changes during pregnancy in multiple sclerosis. Specimen: peripheral blood, collected in the second trimester of pregnancy. The V call is TRBV7-9, the J call TRBJ2-1; a weak D match, TRBD1 (6 bases). This receptor was obtained from a female donor with multiple sclerosis, enrolled in a pregnancy study. CDR3 sequence reads: CASSAPRDTHEQFF. The CDR3 nucleotides are TGTGCCAGCAGCGCACCCCGGGACACCCATGAGCAGTTCTTC.